This record looks at one TCR beta chain sequence and its context. The source of the sample is a study of Ad26.COV2.S vaccination and SARS-CoV-2 variants. Treatment denoted: around 19 received Ad26.COV2.S at low or high dose, single or two shots; about 5 received placebo; per-sample allocation not given. Sampling took place 63 days after the first vaccine or placebo injection. Repertoires were generated with immunoSEQ multiplex PCR, while TCRdb's copy carries only in-frame clones and drops some. The sample consists of nearly 400,000 clones, roughly 90% of them appearing once. Germline assignment: CDR1 GTSNPN and CDR2 SVGIG (reference sequence). V gave up 5 bases and J gave up 7 bases, with 18 bases separating them. CDR3 length: 14 amino acids.

The material sequenced was peripheral blood, taken in a trial of Ad26.COV2.S vaccine versus placebo. The gene calls are TRBV30 and TRBJ1-3; possibly TRBD1 for D (5 bases). The sequence was obtained from a person between 18 and 59 years old who received the Ad26.COV2.S COVID-19 vaccine or a placebo. CDR3 sequence (DNA): TGTGCCTGGGGTCGGGGGACGACGCGGAACACCATATATTTT. This sequence encodes CAWGRGTTRNTIYF. Filled out from reference TRBV30 and TRBJ1-3, the complete variable domain reads SQTIHQWPATLVQPVGSPLSLECTVEGTSNPNLYWYRQAAGRGLQLLFYSVGIGQISSEVPQNLSASRPQDRQFILSSKKLLLSDSGFYLCAWGRGTTRNTIYFGEGSWLTVV.